This record looks at one TCR beta chain sequence and its context. Antigen: not known. The entry originates in a study of cytomegalovirus exposure and HLA in healthy donors. About the research overall: From HLA-typed donors, an early data release held about 85 million unique TCRs. Study results and caveats: In a later analysis, parvovirus B19, influenza, CMV and Epstein-Barr virus appeared linked to several top co-occurrence clusters. In a later analysis, a missense DCLRE1C variant was linked to TCR beta V- and J-gene trimming.

Primers for the PCR totalled 60 Vbeta and 13 Jbeta. Original processing notes: Later work found 80 million to 85 million unique TCR beta chains, with around 10 million shared. The protocol was immunoSEQ multiplex PCR, while the TCRdb copy is restricted to in-frame clones and leaves out a portion. The V and J calls and clone size were taken over from that table, and D and trimming were inferred from the DNA. This table has approximately 100,000 clones, about 64% appearing once. Per the germline V gene, CDR1 is MDHEN and CDR2 is SYDVKM. V was pared by 6 bases and J by 3 bases, with 14 bases between. The CDR3 length is 15 residues.

The source of this sequence is a female donor in good health and CMV-seronegative. Sequenced material: PBMCs. The gene calls are TRBV28 and TRBJ2-2; D call uncertain. This CDR3 reads CASSPITAYTGELFF. The CDR3 nucleotides read TGTGCCAGCAGCCCGATAACAGCTTACACCGGGGAGCTGTTTTTT.